The present T cell receptor beta chain was sequenced within a study of shared clonotypes between healthy human individuals. At the level of the study: Each donor contributed plates that comprised three CD4 naive, three CD4 memory, two CD8 naive and one CD8 memory.

All donors were healthy HIV-negative adults lacking recent acute infections or vaccinations. The method was immunoSEQ multiplex PCR; TCRdb's version includes in-frame clones alone and lacks a portion of them. Of about 2.3 million clones in the sample, approximately 93% were seen once. V shed 3 bases and J 1 base; nucleotides not matched to a gene: 6. The germline gives CDR1 SGHNT, CDR2 YYREEE (reference sequence). This CDR3 is 16 amino acids long. The rearrangement joins TRBV5-4 to TRBJ1-3, with 8 bases matching TRBD1. Sequenced input: naive CD4+ T cells from PBMCs. As for subset: CD45RA+ positively selected. The receptor was isolated from a man between 18 and 35 years old in good health. Some clones in this sample may be carry-over from other donors' samples. The CDR3 here is CASSSGTGISGNTIYF. DNA of the CDR3: TGTGCCAGCAGCTCCGGGACAGGAATTTCTGGAAACACCATATATTTT.